This T cell receptor (beta chain) was identified during a study of cytomegalovirus exposure and HLA in healthy donors. Whole-study findings and limits: Per published accounts, TCR beta sequences correctly predicted the HLA-A and HLA-B alleles of most subjects. In all likelihood, a cluster of highly shared sequence variants was a sequencing artifact. Specific recognition of CMV antigens was confirmed in vitro for a few chains (all CMV-associated).

Deletions cut 0 bases from V and 3 bases from J, with 8 bases between. The CDR3 totals 15 residues. CDR1 and CDR2 from the germline V gene are LNHDA and SQIVND (reference sequence). Remarks on this clone: Its antigen is as yet unknown.

With 60 Vbeta and 13 Jbeta primers, the PCR was carried out. Profiling relied on immunoSEQ multiplex PCR, and the TCRdb table lists in-frame clones only, not all of them. In the table there are around 62,000 clones, around 80% of which are singletons. This clonotype was sampled from a man aged 35 to 55 in good health and CMV-seronegative. The J gene is TRBJ2-2, the V gene TRBV19; D is uncertain. Material for sequencing was PBMCs. CDR3 in DNA: TGTGCCAGTAGTATAGAAAACGGGTACACCGGGGAGCTGTTTTTT. It yields the protein CASSIENGYTGELFF.